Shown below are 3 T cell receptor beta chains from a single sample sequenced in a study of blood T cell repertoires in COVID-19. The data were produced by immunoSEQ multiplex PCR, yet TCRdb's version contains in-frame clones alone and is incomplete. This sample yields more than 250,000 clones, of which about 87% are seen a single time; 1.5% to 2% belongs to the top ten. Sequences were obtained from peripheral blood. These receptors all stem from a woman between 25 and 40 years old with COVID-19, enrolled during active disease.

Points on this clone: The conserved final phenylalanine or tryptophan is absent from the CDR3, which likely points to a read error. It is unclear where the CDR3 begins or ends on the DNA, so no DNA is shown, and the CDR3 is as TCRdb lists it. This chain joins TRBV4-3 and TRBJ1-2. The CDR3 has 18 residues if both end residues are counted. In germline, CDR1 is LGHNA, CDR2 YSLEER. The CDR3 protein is CASSRPRGREGIGLGLGL.

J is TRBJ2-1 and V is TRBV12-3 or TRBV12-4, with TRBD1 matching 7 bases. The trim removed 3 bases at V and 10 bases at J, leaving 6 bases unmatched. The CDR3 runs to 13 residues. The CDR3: CASSFLGGPEQFF. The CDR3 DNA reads TGTGCCAGCAGTTTCCTAGGGGGCCCCGAGCAGTTCTTC.

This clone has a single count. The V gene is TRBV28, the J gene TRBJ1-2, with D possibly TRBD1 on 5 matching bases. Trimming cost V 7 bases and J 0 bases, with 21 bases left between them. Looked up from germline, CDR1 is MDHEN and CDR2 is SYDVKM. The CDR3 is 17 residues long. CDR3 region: CASNLGAVTRPNYGYTF. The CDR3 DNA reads TGTGCCAGCAACCTTGGGGCCGTCACCCGTCCTAACTATGGCTACACCTTC.